This TCR beta chain is from a study of beta chain features in type 1 diabetes (dated by TCRdb to the late 2010s). Study-wide context: Patients and healthy donors did not differ in mean age, gender distribution, total cell number or subset yield. A total of 85 million to 140 million sorted cells were examined across all samples, and the number of cells per subset was strongly correlated with RNA yield. In the study, TCRB repertoires of sorted circulating CD4+ T cell subsets from recently diagnosed type 1 diabetes patients were compared with those of matched healthy donors. Regulatory and stem cell-like memory subsets were isolated from only 8 patients and roughly 8 healthy donors, whereas naive and central memory subsets came from all 30 or so donors. The full study reports these points: Type 1 diabetes patients showed a moderate but significant shortening of TCRB CDR3 length in all four CD4+ subsets. At VDJ recombination sites, type 1 diabetes patients had fewer insertions and more deleted nucleotides, which implies abnormalities in thymic rearrangement. Naive, central memory and regulatory TCRB repertoires appeared more similar among patients than among healthy donors. Because the HLA sub-analyses included only small numbers of individuals, any influence of HLA type on TCRB rearrangement was left unresolved. Sequencing cDNA rather than genomic DNA could over-represent highly expressing activated cells, although activation and CD3 levels did not differ between groups. Shorter templates might be favored by PCR, yet because patient and control samples were amplified and corrected together, any such skew would affect both groups equally.

All of the isolated RNA was reverse transcribed with the High Capacity cDNA Reverse Transcription Kit, so expressed TCRB transcripts were sequenced. Deep immunoSEQ sequencing was applied to naive, central memory and regulatory T cell samples, giving an average of about 3.6 million total reads per sample. Sorted cells were lysed in RLT buffer, and RNA was extracted using DNase-treated RNeasy Micro or Mini kits according to cell number. To prevent cross-contamination, every cell subset was processed on its own, while patient and healthy donor samples were processed together. The immunoSEQ multiplex PCR was used to amplify TCRB sequences from cDNA, generating 87-bp fragments that spanned the CDR3 region. Sequencing of the amplicons was performed on the Illumina HiSeq platform. From the authors' description of their analysis: PCR bias was corrected computationally using synthetic template baselines, and reads within Hamming distance 2 were collapsed, with unmergeable singletons discarded. By aligning reads against IMGT, V, D and J genes, CDR3 length, and insertions or deletions at six rearrangement sites were assigned. Within each subset, clonotype counts were normalized to sorted cell number, after which true diversity and Gini coefficients were computed with the tcR R package. The overlap coefficient, calculated on TCRB nucleotide sequences, was used to measure repertoire sharing. As a proxy for the pre-selection repertoire, out-of-frame TCRB sequences from naive cells were analyzed. TCRdb carries this immuneACCESS record with in-frame sequences only. Its versions omit some clonotypes, under half of them owing to an unresolved V gene in the studies checked, with the rest unexplained. V and J calls and clone size follow that table, whereas D and trimming were derived from the DNA. The sample contains over 600,000 clones, roughly 12% of them found a single time. About 0.11% of the sample is taken by the ten largest.

Turning to this clone: Its binding antigen is unknown. No base-level quality is on record; no much larger clone is a single base apart.

V ends up 2 bases short and J 5 bases short, with an unmatched junction base count of 11. Counted from cysteine to phenylalanine, this CDR3 has 16 amino acids. The DNA shown is the 48-base CDR3, in frame from base 1. CDR1 and CDR2 were assigned from the germline V gene (reference sequence) as MNHNY and SVGAGI. A single peripheral blood draw of 90 to 150 mL on average was collected from each donor into heparinised tubes. A BD FACSAria II was used to sort naive, central memory, regulatory and stem cell-like memory CD4+ T cells with a panel that included CD45RO, CCR7, CD25, CD127, CD95 and CD27. A purity above 95% was achieved for all sorted populations. PBMCs were isolated immediately by Lymphoprep density gradient centrifugation and stained directly without culture. So that batch effects would be minimized, each experiment stained and sorted samples in pairs, pairing one healthy donor with one patient.

The TCR originated in a man younger than 40 with type 1 diabetes. Here the chain combines TRBV6-6 and TRBJ1-1; 7 nucleotides in the junction match TRBD1. Sequencing was done on a sample of naive CD4+ T cells from blood. The label giving this sample's cell subset or site can be read as: true naive CD4+ T cells. The DNA sequence reads TGTGCCAGCAGTTACCCTAGGGACAGAGGGGGAACTGAAGCTTTCTTT. This yields the protein CASSYPRDRGGTEAFF.